The 22 T cell receptor beta chains presented below share a single source sample, sequenced in a study of T cells in Graves' hyperthyroidism and ophthalmopathy. Template material for amplifying TCR beta CDR3 regions consisted of RNA transcripts. The study used the HTBI primer set for a first-round RT-PCR of the TCR CDR3. TCRdb redid the calling of the multiplex PCR reads with MiXCR, one entry per CDR3 protein. The table lists fewer than 300,000 distinct CDR3 sequences, 13% to 15% of them singletons. Sequenced sample: blood. Receptors originate from a woman in her forties or fifties with Graves' hyperthyroidism that later progressed to Graves' ophthalmopathy.

This clonotype was picked up many times. The CDR3 coding sequence is TGTGCCAGCAGCTTAACTGGCCCCGGGGAGCAGTACTTC. This encodes CASSLTGPGEQYF. The rearrangement links TRBV7-3 to TRBJ2-7, with no clear D. V was cut by 0 bases and J by 7 bases, with 10 bases left in between. Germline lookup yields CDR1 SGHTA and CDR2 FQGTGA. This CDR3 contains 13 residues.

This clonotype was counted ten times or more. This chain uses TRBV2 with TRBJ2-4, with D maybe TRBD1 (5 bases). Trimming shortened V by 6 bases and J by 0 bases, and 12 bases separated the two germline ends. Germline values: CDR1 SNHLY, CDR2 FYNNEI. The CDR3 runs 15 residues. CDR3 sequence: CASRPDSLAKNIQYF. The CDR3 coding sequence is TGTGCCAGCAGACCCGACAGTTTAGCCAAAAACATTCAGTACTTC.

The chain recombines TRBV2 with TRBJ1-1, with TRBD1 identical over 8 bases. The CDR3 spans 13 residues. The junction had 4 bases not matched to a gene; V was cut back by 5 bases and J by 5 bases. CDR1 SNHLY and CDR2 FYNNEI come from the germline V gene. The DNA for the CDR3 is TGTGCCAGCAGTATACAGGGGGGTACTGAAGCTTTCTTT. As protein: CASSIQGGTEAFF.

The chain carries TRBV5-4 and TRBJ1-1, with a tentative D call TRBD1 (6 bases). There are 15 residues in the CDR3. Germline CDR1 reads SGHNT; CDR2 reads YYREEE (reference sequence). V dropped 2 bases and J dropped 2 bases, with 13 bases sitting between them. As DNA, the CDR3 is TGTGCCAGCAGCTTACAGTGGGGGGCTAACACTGAAGCTTTCTTT. It yields the protein CASSLQWGANTEAFF.

This clonotype was detected ten times or more. The rearrangement links TRBV27 to TRBJ2-2; 8 nucleotides agree with TRBD1. Germline assignment: CDR1 MNHEY and CDR2 SMNVEV (reference sequence). Losses at the gene ends were 7 bases for V and 4 bases for J; bases not matched to a gene: 14. The CDR3 has 17 residues. This CDR3 reads CASTTRITGGGTGELFF. The CDR3 nucleotides are TGTGCCAGCACCACGCGGATCACAGGGGGAGGCACCGGGGAGCTGTTTTTT.

This clonotype has ten or more counts. The gene calls are TRBV12-3 or TRBV12-4 and TRBJ1-4, with D unclear. This CDR3 has 16 amino acids. The ends were cut back, 5 bases at V and 0 bases at J, with 13 bases in the middle. In DNA form, the CDR3 reads TGTGCCAGCAGTCCCCGACTTGTGCCAACTAATGAAAAACTGTTTTTT. Encoded protein: CASSPRLVPTNEKLFF.

This sequence joins TRBV19 and TRBJ2-1; 8 bases align to TRBD1. The CDR3 has 15 amino acids. Trimming at V came to 6 bases and at J to 4 bases, leaving 8 bases not matched to a gene. In germline, CDR1 is LNHDA, CDR2 SQIVND (reference sequence). The CDR3 DNA reads as TGTGCCAGTAGATCCTTGGACAGGGCTTACAATGAGCAGTTCTTC. It specifies CASRSLDRAYNEQFF.

This clonotype has ten or more counts. The chain recombines TRBV3-1 with TRBJ2-1, with D possibly matching TRBD2 (5 bases). Germline CDR1 and CDR2: LGHDT and YNNKEL (reference sequence). Trimming took off 1 base at V and 3 bases at J, with 13 bases between the two ends. The CDR3 totals 16 residues. In DNA, the CDR3 is TGTGCCAGCAGCCAAGGGGGAGCGGTCAACTACAATGAGCAGTTCTTC. It translates to CASSQGGAVNYNEQFF.

To note about this clonotype: At one end, the junction sequence differs from germline, possibly due to a read error. The chain uses TRBV4-1 and TRBJ2-1, with D hard to call. Germline lookup yields CDR1 MGHRA and CDR2 YSYEKL. The CDR3 runs to 12 residues. The CDR3 loop reads CASNQSRAEQFF. The CDR3 coding sequence is TGCGCCAGCAACCAATCAAGAGCGGAGCAGTTCTTC.

The chain uses TRBV5-4 and TRBJ2-7; the match to TRBD1 covers 9 bases. Germline CDR1 SGHNT, CDR2 YYREEE (reference sequence). The trim removed 4 bases at V and 1 base at J, leaving 6 bases unmatched. CDR3 length: 15 amino acids. The CDR3 nucleotides read TGTGCCAGCAGCGCCGGGACAGGGTCTTCCTACGAGCAGTACTTC. The encoded protein is CASSAGTGSSYEQYF.

This clonotype was seen a handful of times. A clone one base away is much larger, so this may be a read error. This chain uses TRBV12-3 or TRBV12-4 with TRBJ2-3; D gene uncertain. This CDR3 region has 11 residues. The CDR3 loop reads CANSLVDTQYF. CDR3 DNA sequence: TGTGCCAACAGTTTAGTGGATACGCAGTATTTT.

This clonotype was detected ten times or more. The chain couples TRBV7-3 to TRBJ1-1; D ambiguous. CDR3 length: 15 amino acids. Trimming shortened V by 5 bases and J by 1 base, and 14 bases separated the two germline ends. Germline V lookup: CDR1 SGHTA, CDR2 FQGTGA. The CDR3 region is CASSPGWAGNTEAFF. CDR3 nucleotide sequence: TGTGCCAGCAGCCCAGGATGGGCAGGGAACACTGAAGCTTTCTTT.

This clonotype was picked up many times. The chain carries TRBV28 and TRBJ2-7; maybe TRBD2 (6 bases). V was cut by 8 bases and J by 1 base, with 15 bases left in between. Germline-derived CDR1 and CDR2 are MDHEN and SYDVKM. The CDR3 totals 14 residues. In DNA, the CDR3 is TGTGCCAGCTCCCTCCGGGGGAAGTCCTACGAGCAGTACTTC. Protein product: CASSLRGKSYEQYF. Looking up the rest from reference TRBV28 and TRBJ2-7 gives the full variable domain: DVKVTQSSRYLVKRTGEKVFLECVQDMDHENMFWYRQDPGLGLRLIYFSYDVKMKEKGDIPEGYSVSREKKERFSLILESASTNQTSMYLCASSLRGKSYEQYFGPGTRLTVT.

This clonotype was picked up many times. CDR3 bases: TGTGCCAGCAGCTTAGGTTCTGGGGGCGGAGACTCCTACTACGAGCAGTACTTC. This sequence encodes CASSLGSGGGDSYYEQYF. The gene calls are TRBV11-2 and TRBJ2-7, with a tentative D call TRBD1 (6 bases). Between the trimmed V and J ends, which lost 1 base and 3 bases, there was a span of 22 bases. The CDR3 extends over 18 amino acids. Per the germline V gene, CDR1 is SGHAT and CDR2 is FQNNGV.

The V call is TRBV11-3, the J call TRBJ1-3; no definite D call. V was pared by 0 bases and J by 8 bases, with 8 bases between. CDR1 is SGHNT, CDR2 YENEEA, per germline. The CDR3 has 13 residues. As DNA, the CDR3 is TGTGCCAGCAGCTTAGACGACCGCGACACCATATATTTT. This gives the protein CASSLDDRDTIYF.

The sample holds many counts of this clonotype. This chain connects TRBV7-9 to TRBJ1-5; a weak D match, TRBD1 (5 bases). V was cut by 4 bases and J by 7 bases, with 11 bases left in between. This CDR3 has 13 residues. CDR1 is SEHNR and CDR2 is FQNEAQ in the germline V gene (reference sequence). Written as DNA, the CDR3 is TGTGCCAGCAGCTCCACAGGCGCCCAGCCCCAGCATTTT. Translation: CASSSTGAQPQHF.

This clonotype showed up many times. V usage is TRBV28 and J usage is TRBJ1-2; 8 positions agree with TRBD1. CDR3 length: 14 amino acids. CDR1 and CDR2 from the germline V gene are MDHEN and SYDVKM. The V gene end was trimmed by 6 bases and the J gene end by 8 bases; junction bases not matched to a gene: 11. As DNA, the CDR3 is TGTGCCAGCAGCCAACCCCAAACAGGGGGGGGCTACACCTTC. This encodes CASSQPQTGGGYTF.

This clonotype was observed many times. V is TRBV5-6 and J is TRBJ1-2; D remains unclear. Trimming took off 0 bases at V and 7 bases at J, with 7 bases between the two ends. From germline, CDR1 is SGHDT and CDR2 YYEEEE. This CDR3 is 12 amino acids long. DNA for the CDR3: TGTGCCAGCAGCTTGGTTTCTTCTGGCTACACCTTC. This translates into CASSLVSSGYTF.

This clonotype was counted many times. V is TRBV2 and J is TRBJ2-1; 7 nucleotides match TRBD2. Germline V gene lookup returns CDR1 SNHLY and CDR2 FYNNEI. The J segment lost 0 bases and the V segment lost 6 bases, leaving 8 bases of the junction unmatched. The CDR3 consists of 16 residues. CDR3 in DNA: TGTGCCAGCAGGGGGGGGGTGGGGGTCTCCTACAATGAGCAGTTCTTC. Protein: CASRGGVGVSYNEQFF.

This clonotype was observed a handful of times. This CDR3 is missing its conserved last phenylalanine or tryptophan, likely due to a read error. The rearrangement joins TRBV16 to TRBJ1-1; D gene unclear. V shed 2 bases and J shed 0 bases, with 4 bases lying between them. CDR1 is KGHSY and CDR2 is FQNENV in the germline V gene. CDR3 size: 13 residues. CDR3 sequence (DNA): TGTGCCAGCAGCCAAATGGTGAACACTGAAGCTTTCCTT. Its translation: CASSQMVNTEAFL.

The chain has TRBV25-1 and TRBJ2-2, with D perhaps TRBD1 or TRBD2 (6 bases each). V was clipped by 2 bases and J by 3 bases, with 16 bases between them. Germline lookup yields CDR1 MGHDK and CDR2 SYGVNS. This CDR3 spans 17 amino acids. The CDR3, as DNA: TGTGCCAGCAGTGAAAAATCCCGGGGGCGCGACACCGGGGAGCTGTTTTTT. Encoded protein: CASSEKSRGRDTGELFF.

This clonotype has ten or more counts. V and J are TRBV6-1 and TRBJ2-3; the D gene is possibly TRBD1 (9 bases). CDR1 is MNHNS, CDR2 SASEGT, per germline. This CDR3 region has 19 residues. V lost 5 bases and J lost 5, with 29 bases in between. CDR3 sequence (DNA): TGTGCCAGCAGTAACACCTATTTTACAGGGGGCGCGGGGGGAGATACGCAGTATTTT. As protein: CASSNTYFTGGAGGDTQYF.